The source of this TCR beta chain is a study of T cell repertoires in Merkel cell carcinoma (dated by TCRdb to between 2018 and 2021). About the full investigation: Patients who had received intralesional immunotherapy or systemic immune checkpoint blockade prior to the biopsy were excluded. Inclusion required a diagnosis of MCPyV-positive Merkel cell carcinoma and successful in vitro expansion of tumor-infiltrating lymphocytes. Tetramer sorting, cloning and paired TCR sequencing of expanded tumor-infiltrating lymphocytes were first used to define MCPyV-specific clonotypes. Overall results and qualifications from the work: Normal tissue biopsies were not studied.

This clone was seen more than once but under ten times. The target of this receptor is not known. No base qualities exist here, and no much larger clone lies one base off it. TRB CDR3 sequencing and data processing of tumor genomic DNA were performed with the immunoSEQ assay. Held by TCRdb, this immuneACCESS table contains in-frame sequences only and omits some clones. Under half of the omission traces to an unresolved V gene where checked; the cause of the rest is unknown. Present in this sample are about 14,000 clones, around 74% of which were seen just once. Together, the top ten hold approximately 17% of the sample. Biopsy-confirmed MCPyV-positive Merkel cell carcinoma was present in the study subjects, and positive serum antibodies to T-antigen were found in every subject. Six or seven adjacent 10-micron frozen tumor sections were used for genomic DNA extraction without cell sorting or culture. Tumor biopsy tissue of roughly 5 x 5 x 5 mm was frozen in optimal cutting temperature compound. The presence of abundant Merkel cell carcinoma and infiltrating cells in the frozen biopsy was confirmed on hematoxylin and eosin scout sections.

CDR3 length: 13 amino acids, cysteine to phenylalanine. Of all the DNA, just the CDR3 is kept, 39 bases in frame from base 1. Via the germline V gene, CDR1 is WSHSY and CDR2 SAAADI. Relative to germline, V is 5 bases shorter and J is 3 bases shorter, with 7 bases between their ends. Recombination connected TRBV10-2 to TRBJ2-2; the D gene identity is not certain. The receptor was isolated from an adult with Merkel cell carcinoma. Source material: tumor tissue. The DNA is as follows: TGCGCCAGCAGTCATTCCGACACCGGGGAGCTGTTTTTT. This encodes CASSHSDTGELFF.